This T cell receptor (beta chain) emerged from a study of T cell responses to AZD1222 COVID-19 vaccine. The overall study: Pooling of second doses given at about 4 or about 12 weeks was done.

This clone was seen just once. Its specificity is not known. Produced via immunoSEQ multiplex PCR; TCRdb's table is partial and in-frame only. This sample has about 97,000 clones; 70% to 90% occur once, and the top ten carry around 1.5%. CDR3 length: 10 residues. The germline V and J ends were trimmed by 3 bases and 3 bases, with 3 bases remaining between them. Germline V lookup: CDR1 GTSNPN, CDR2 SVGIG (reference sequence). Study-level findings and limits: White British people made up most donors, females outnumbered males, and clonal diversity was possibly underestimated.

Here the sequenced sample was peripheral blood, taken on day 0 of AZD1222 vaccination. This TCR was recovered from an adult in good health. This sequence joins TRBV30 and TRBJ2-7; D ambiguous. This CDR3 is CAWSNYEQYF. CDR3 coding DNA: TGTGCCTGGAGCAACTACGAGCAGTACTTC.